The T cell receptor beta chain described here comes from a study of cytomegalovirus exposure and HLA in healthy donors. Whole-study findings and limits: Analyzed later, association rates of TCRs varied across HLA loci, with DRB1 most and HLA-C fewest. CMV serostatus alone was available as immune exposure information. V- and J-gene trimming of TCR beta was linked (in a later analysis) to a missense DCLRE1C variant.

The PCR contained 60 Vbeta and 13 Jbeta primers. Assay used: immunoSEQ multiplex PCR; TCRdb lists only in-frame clones, some missing. This sample has around 120,000 clones, with less than 75% found just once. V dropped 1 base and J dropped 3 bases, with 9 bases sitting between them. The germline CDR1 and CDR2 sequences are SEHNR and FQNEAQ (reference sequence). This CDR3 region has 14 residues. At collection, donors were nominally healthy, but unrecorded immune exposures were probable. As concerns this clone: Antigen: not known.

J is TRBJ1-2 and V is TRBV7-9; D is uncertain. Sequences were obtained from PBMCs. The sequence was obtained from a man aged 40-55 years in good health and CMV-seropositive. CDR3 sequence reads: CASSLEQFYYGYTF. Here the CDR3 DNA reads TGTGCCAGCAGCTTAGAACAGTTTTACTATGGCTACACCTTC.